This is a list of T cell receptor beta chains from one sample in a study of CD8+CD57+ T cells in acquired aplastic anemia. TCRdb redid the calling of the reads with MiXCR, one entry per CDR3 protein. The sample lists some 240,000 distinct CDR3 sequences; 34% were seen once. Sequences were obtained from sorted CD4+, CD8+, or CD8+CD57+ T cells (not recorded which) from PBMCs. The receptors were gathered from a human donor in good health, serving as a control. Each CDR3 is given with its conserved first and last residue. D genes are given only for firm matches. Clone size, where shown, is once, few, many, or a class for clones that have expanded.

v_gene	d_gene	j_gene	abundance	CDR3aa	CDR3nt
TRBV2	NA	TRBJ1-5	many	CASSQGPGQPQHF	TGTGCCAGCAGTCAGGGCCCGGGCCAGCCCCAGCATTTT
TRBV7-9	NA	TRBJ2-1	many	CASSWDNEQFF	TGTGCCAGCAGCTGGGATAATGAGCAGTTCTTC
TRBV15	NA	TRBJ1-1	NA	CATSRDRAVNTEAFF	TGTGCCACCAGCAGAGACAGGGCCGTGAACACTGAAGCTTTCTTT
TRBV7-2	NA	TRBJ1-5	many	CASSRIGYNQPQHF	TGTGCCAGCAGCAGAATCGGTTACAATCAGCCCCAGCATTTT
TRBV2	TRBD2	TRBJ2-5	many	CASSRLAGDETQYF	TGTGCCAGCAGTAGACTAGCGGGGGACGAGACCCAGTACTTC
TRBV18	NA	TRBJ1-3	few	CASSPLGDEGNTIYF	TGTGCCAGCTCACCGCTGGGGGACGAAGGAAACACCATATATTTT
TRBV7-2	NA	TRBJ1-2	many	CASSLQRGNYGYTF	TGTGCCAGCAGCTTACAGAGGGGGAACTATGGCTACACCTTC
TRBV11-2	TRBD2	TRBJ2-7	NA	CASSDGTIHEQYF	TGTGCCAGTAGTGACGGGACTATCCACGAGCAGTACTTC
TRBV10-2	TRBD2	TRBJ2-2	many	CASSETSGGPRTGELFF	TGCGCCAGCAGTGAAACTAGCGGAGGTCCTAGGACCGGGGAGCTGTTTTTT
TRBV7-2	TRBD2	TRBJ2-5	NA	CASSSTSGETQYF	TGTGCCAGCAGCTCGACTAGCGGTGAGACCCAGTACTTC
TRBV19	NA	TRBJ1-4	NA	CASRTQGKLFF	TGTGCCAGTAGGACACAGGGAAAACTGTTTTTT
TRBV28	NA	TRBJ1-2	NA	CASKNIGAYGYTF	TGTGCCAGCAAAAATATCGGTGCCTATGGCTACACCTTC
TRBV2	TRBD1	TRBJ1-2	NA	CASSERVWTGGYTF	TGTGCCAGCAGTGAAAGAGTGTGGACAGGGGGCTACACCTTC
TRBV9	NA	TRBJ1-2	many	CASSVDGNYGYTF	TGTGCCAGCAGCGTAGACGGGAACTATGGCTACACCTTC
TRBV7-9	NA	TRBJ2-2	many	CASSARFDTGELFF	TGTGCCAGCAGCGCCAGGTTCGACACCGGGGAGCTGTTTTTT
TRBV12-5	NA	TRBJ1-1	NA	CASGPPPGTEAFF	TGTGCTAGTGGTCCACCTCCGGGCACTGAAGCTTTCTTT
TRBV19	TRBD1	TRBJ1-2	NA	CASSTRQGNRGYTF	TGTGCCAGTAGTACTAGACAGGGTAATCGGGGCTACACCTTC
TRBV10-2	TRBD2	TRBJ2-1	once	CASSESSGGPLYNEQFF	TGCGCCAGCAGTGAGTCAAGCGGGGGGCCCCTTTACAATGAGCAGTTCTTC
TRBV5-1	TRBD2	TRBJ2-7	NA	CASSLPGTSGVYEQYF	TGCGCCAGCAGCTTGCCAGGGACTAGCGGGGTCTACGAGCAGTACTTC
TRBV2	NA	TRBJ2-7	many	CASNFGRSTLGEQYF	TGTGCCAGCAATTTCGGAAGGTCTACTCTGGGCGAGCAGTACTTC
TRBV29-1	TRBD2	TRBJ2-1	NA	CSSGGGYNEQFF	TGCAGCTCGGGGGGGGGCTACAATGAGCAGTTCTTC
TRBV20-1	TRBD2	TRBJ2-3	few	CSARTLAGVFHTQYF	TGCAGTGCTAGAACACTAGCGGGGGTATTTCATACGCAGTATTTT